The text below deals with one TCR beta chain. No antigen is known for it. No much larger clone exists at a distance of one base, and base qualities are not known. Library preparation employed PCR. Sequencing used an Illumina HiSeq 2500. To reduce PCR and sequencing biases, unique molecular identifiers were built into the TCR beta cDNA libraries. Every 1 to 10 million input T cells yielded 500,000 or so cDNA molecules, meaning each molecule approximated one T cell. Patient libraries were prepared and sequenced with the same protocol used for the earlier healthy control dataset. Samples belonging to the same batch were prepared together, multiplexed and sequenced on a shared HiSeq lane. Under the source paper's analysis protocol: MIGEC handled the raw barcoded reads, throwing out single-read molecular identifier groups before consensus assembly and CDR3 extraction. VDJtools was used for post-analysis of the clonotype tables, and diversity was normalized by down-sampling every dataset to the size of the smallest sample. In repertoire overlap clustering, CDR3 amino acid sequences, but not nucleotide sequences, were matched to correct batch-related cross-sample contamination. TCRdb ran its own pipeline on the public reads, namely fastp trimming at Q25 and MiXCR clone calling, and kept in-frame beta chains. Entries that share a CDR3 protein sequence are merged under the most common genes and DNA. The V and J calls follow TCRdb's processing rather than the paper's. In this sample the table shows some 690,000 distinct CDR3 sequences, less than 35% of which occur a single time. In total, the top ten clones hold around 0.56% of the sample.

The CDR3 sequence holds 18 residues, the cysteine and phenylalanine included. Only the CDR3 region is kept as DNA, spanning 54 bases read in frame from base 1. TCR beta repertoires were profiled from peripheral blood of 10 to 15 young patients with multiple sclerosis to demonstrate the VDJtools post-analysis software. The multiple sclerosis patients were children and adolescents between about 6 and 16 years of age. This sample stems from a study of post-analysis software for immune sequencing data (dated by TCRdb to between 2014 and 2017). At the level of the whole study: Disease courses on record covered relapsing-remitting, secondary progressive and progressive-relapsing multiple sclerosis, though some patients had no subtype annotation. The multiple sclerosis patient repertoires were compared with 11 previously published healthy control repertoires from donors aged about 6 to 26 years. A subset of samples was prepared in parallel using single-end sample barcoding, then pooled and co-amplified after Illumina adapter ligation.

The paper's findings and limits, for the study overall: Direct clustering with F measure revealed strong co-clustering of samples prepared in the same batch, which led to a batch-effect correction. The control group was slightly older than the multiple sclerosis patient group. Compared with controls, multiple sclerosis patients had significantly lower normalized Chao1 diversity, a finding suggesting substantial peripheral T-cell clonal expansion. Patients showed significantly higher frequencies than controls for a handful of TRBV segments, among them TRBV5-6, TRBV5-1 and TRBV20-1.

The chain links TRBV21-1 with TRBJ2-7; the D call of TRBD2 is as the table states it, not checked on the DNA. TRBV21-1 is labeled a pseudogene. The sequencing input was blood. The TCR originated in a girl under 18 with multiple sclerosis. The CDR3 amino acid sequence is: CASSKALTSGRHDYEQYF. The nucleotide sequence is TGTGCCAGCAGCAAAGCTCTGACTAGCGGGAGGCATGACTACGAGCAGTACTTC.